This paragraph covers one T cell receptor (beta chain) sequence. The antigen remains undetermined. Each CDR3 protein gets one entry after TCRdb re-called the 5' RACE reads with MiXCR. The table lists some 210,000 distinct CDR3 sequences, less than 20% of them singletons. V lost 0 bases and J lost 5; bases outside the gene matches: 4. The CDR3 loop spans 15 amino acids. The germline gives CDR1 LNHNV, CDR2 YYDKDF (reference sequence). The data are from a study of identical twins. Study-wide points: Memory repertoires showed no such pattern, whereas abundant cord blood beta clonotypes carried fewer insertions. Weaker excess twin sharing was observed in beta out-of-frame sequences.

These data also featured in a second study, about T cells expressing NK-cell markers.

The clonotype was recovered from a woman aged 18-29 years in good health. The genes are TRBV15 and TRBJ2-3, with 8 nucleotides matching TRBD2. The sequencing sample was made of CD8+ T cells sorted from blood. CDR3 loop: CATSRDNSGGDTQYF. Here the CDR3 DNA reads TGTGCCACCAGCAGAGATAACAGCGGGGGAGATACGCAGTATTTT.